These T cell receptor beta chains were read from a single sample in a study of CD4 T cells in relation to SARS-CoV-2 and coronaviruses. Profiling relied on immunoSEQ multiplex PCR, and the TCRdb table lists in-frame clones only, not all of them. The sample includes about 41,000 clones, 84% seen only once; the top ten take around 1.2%. Antigen specificity for these receptors is unknown. Source material: naive CD4+ T cells from PBMCs, cultured in vitro. The origin of the receptors is an adult with COVID-19. The CDR3 runs from the conserved cysteine through the conserved F or W. A D gene is named only where the DNA matches it firmly. Size is omitted from some rows. Given values are once, few, many or a class for expanded clones.

>.|.|TRBV15|14|TRBJ2-1
TGTGCCACCAGCAGAGATAACGGGCACTCTAAGCAGTTCTTC
CATSRDNGHSKQFF
>.|TRBD1|TRBV28|16|TRBJ2-3
TGTGCCAGCAGTCTGGACAGGGAACGAACCACAGATACGCAGTATTTT
CASSLDRERTTDTQYF
>.|TRBD1|TRBV6-5|14|TRBJ1-2
TGTGCCAGCAGTCCACTTACAGGGGTCTATGGCTACACCTTC
CASSPLTGVYGYTF
>once|TRBD2|TRBV28|17|TRBJ2-3
TGTGCCAGCAGTGGGACTAGCGGGAGTGGGGGGTTAGATACGCAGTATTTT
CASSGTSGSGGLDTQYF
>.|.|TRBV11-2|14|TRBJ1-1
TGTGCCAGCAGCTACGTCAGGAAGAACACTGAAGCTTTCTTT
CASSYVRKNTEAFF
>.|.|TRBV28|12|TRBJ2-7
TGTGCCAGCAGTTTGGGCCTCTACGAGCAGTACTTC
CASSLGLYEQYF
>.|.|TRBV6-2/TRBV6-3|17|TRBJ1-5
TGTGCCAGCAGTCACACCAGGACCGACAATAGCAATCAGCCCCAGCATTTT
CASSHTRTDNSNQPQHF
>few|.|TRBV7-9|15|TRBJ2-7
TGTGCCAGCAGCTTACGGAGGGACCGATCCTACGAGCAGTACTTC
CASSLRRDRSYEQYF
>once|TRBD2|TRBV9|14|TRBJ2-5
TGTGCCAGCAGCGTAGAGGGGACTAGCAAGACCCAGTACTTC
CASSVEGTSKTQYF
>.|.|TRBV28|13|TRBJ2-7
TGTGCCAGCAGGACCGTTTATAGGGACGAGCAGTACTTC
CASRTVYRDEQYF
>.|.|TRBV7-7|13|TRBJ2-7
TGTGCTAGCAGCTTAGACGGGACCCTCGAGCAGTACTTC
CASSLDGTLEQYF
>few|.|TRBV7-9|14|TRBJ2-7
TGTGCCAGCAGCCTCAGGAGGGGGCAAGACGAGCAGTACTTC
CASSLRRGQDEQYF
>.|.|TRBV28|11|TRBJ1-1
TGTGCCAGCAGGGACCCGACGGTAGCTTTCTTT
CASRDPTVAFF
>.|TRBD1|TRBV5-1|14|TRBJ2-5
TGCGCCAGTACCCGCGGACAGGGACAAGAGACCCAGTACTTC
CASTRGQGQETQYF
>.|TRBD2|TRBV5-1|17|TRBJ2-3
TGCGCCAGCAGCCAAACGTGGACTAGCGGAAGCACAGATACGCAGTATTTT
CASSQTWTSGSTDTQYF
>once|.|TRBV4-1|15|TRBJ2-1
TGCGCCAGCAGCCAATGGGATTTGGTAGCGGAGGAGCAGTTCTTC
CASSQWDLVAEEQFF
>.|.|TRBV4-2|15|TRBJ1-5
TGTGCCAGCAGCCAACTACAGGGTATGGATCAGCCCCAGCATTTT
CASSQLQGMDQPQHF
>.|.|TRBV30|10|TRBJ2-1
TGTGCCTGGAGCGAGGGTGAGCAGTTCTTC
CAWSEGEQFF
>.|.|TRBV3-1/TRBV3-2|18|TRBJ2-3
TGTGCCAGCAGCCCGGGGGTTACATCGGGAGCAGGTAAAGATACGCAGTATTTT
CASSPGVTSGAGKDTQYF
>.|.|TRBV28|13|TRBJ1-1
TGTGCCAGCAGTTTAGATATGAACACTGAAGCTTTCTTT
CASSLDMNTEAFF
>once|.|TRBV5-1|15|TRBJ2-6
TGCGCCAGCAGCCTGCGGGTATCTGGGGCCAACGTCCTGACTTTC
CASSLRVSGANVLTF
>.|TRBD2|TRBV12-5|16|TRBJ2-1
TGTGCTAGTGGTTTGTTTCTAGCGGGAGTGGACAATGAGCAGTTCTTC
CASGLFLAGVDNEQFF
>.|.|TRBV5-1|16|TRBJ2-7
TGCGCCAGCAGCTTGGCCGCGGGCCACAGCTCCTACGAGCAGTACTTC
CASSLAAGHSSYEQYF
>.|TRBD2|TRBV29-1|14|TRBJ2-1
TGCAGCGTGGAGACTAGCCGGATTTACAATGAGCAGTTCTTC
CSVETSRIYNEQFF
>.|.|TRBV24-1|16|TRBJ2-1
TGTGCCACCAGTGATTTGACGGGCCCGTCCTACAATGAGCAGTTCTTC
CATSDLTGPSYNEQFF
>.|TRBD2|TRBV2|14|TRBJ2-5
TGTGCCAGCGGCCGGACTAGCGGGAAAGAGACCCAGTACTTC
CASGRTSGKETQYF
>.|.|TRBV6-1|14|TRBJ1-5
TGTGCCAGCAGTGATCCAGGGGTGAGGCAGCCCCAGCATTTT
CASSDPGVRQPQHF
>.|TRBD2|TRBV7-9|17|TRBJ2-1
TGTGCCAGCAGCTTAACCCCGGGACTAGCGGGAATAGATGAGCAGTTCTTC
CASSLTPGLAGIDEQFF
>once|TRBD1|TRBV11-2|15|TRBJ2-7
TGTGCCAGCAGCCCCATGGGGGGACAGGGAGGCAGACGGTACTTC
CASSPMGGQGGRRYF
>.|.|TRBV7-9|13|TRBJ1-1
TGTGCCAGCACCGGGACACTGAACACTGAAGCTTTCTTT
CASTGTLNTEAFF
>once|.|TRBV6-1|14|TRBJ2-7
TGTGCCAGCAGTGAAGCGCGACTTTTGTACGAGCAGTACTTC
CASSEARLLYEQYF
>.|.|TRBV19|13|TRBJ1-1
TGTGCCAGTACTCCGGACAGGAACACTGAAGCTTTCTTT
CASTPDRNTEAFF
>.|TRBD2|TRBV6-5|15|TRBJ2-1
TGTGCCAGCGGCCGTGAGAGCGGGGTTATCGATGAGCAGTTCTTC
CASGRESGVIDEQFF
>.|.|TRBV10-3|17|TRBJ2-6
TGTGCCATCAGTGAGTCCCCCAGGGTCTCAGGGGCCAACGTCCTGACTTTC
CAISESPRVSGANVLTF
>.|TRBD2|TRBV7-2|16|TRBJ2-1
TGTGCCAGCAGCTTCGGTTTCCTAGCGGGGACCTATGAGCAGTTCTTC
CASSFGFLAGTYEQFF
>.|.|TRBV28|13|TRBJ1-1
TGTGCCAGCCCAGACCCACAGAACACTGAAGCTTTCTTT
CASPDPQNTEAFF
>.|.|TRBV20-1|12|TRBJ2-7
TGCAGTGCTAGTTCTAGCGAATACGAGCAGTACTTC
CSASSSEYEQYF
>.|.|TRBV28|15|TRBJ1-5
TGTGCCACCGATGAGATACCATGGGGGGTGAGACCCCAGCATTTT
CATDEIPWGVRPQHF
>.|.|TRBV4-3|13|TRBJ2-2
TGCGCCAGCAGCCAATACAGCGCCGGGGAGCTGTTTTTT
CASSQYSAGELFF
>.|.|TRBV7-9|15|TRBJ1-1
TGTGCCAGCAGCTTAACTGCGTGGGGGAACACTGAAGCTTTCTTT
CASSLTAWGNTEAFF
>.|.|TRBV6-5|13|TRBJ2-7
TGTGCCAGCAGTTACTCGATTGGCTACGAGCAGTACTTC
CASSYSIGYEQYF
>.|TRBD1|TRBV18|15|TRBJ2-5
TGTGCCAGCTCACTTACGGGACAGGATCAAGAGACCCAGTACTTC
CASSLTGQDQETQYF
>.|.|TRBV9|12|TRBJ2-3
TGTGCCAGCAGCGTACGCACAGATACGCAGTATTTT
CASSVRTDTQYF
>.|.|TRBV10-1|16|TRBJ2-5
TGCGCCAGCGGACACCGCCCGGGACGGCTGTGGGAGACCCAGTACTTC
CASGHRPGRLWETQYF
>.|TRBD2|TRBV5-4|15|TRBJ2-7
TGTGCCAGCAGCTTTAAATTAGCGGGAGTTTACGAGCAGTACTTC
CASSFKLAGVYEQYF
>.|TRBD2|TRBV6-5|13|TRBJ2-5
TGTGCCAGCAGTCGGGAGGACCAAAAGACCCAGTACTTC
CASSREDQKTQYF
>.|.|TRBV7-9|13|TRBJ2-7
TGTGCCAGCCGGCCCCTCGACTCCTACGAGCAGTACTTC
CASRPLDSYEQYF
>few|.|TRBV7-2|14|TRBJ2-7
TGTGCCAGCAGCTTAGCGCTTTCCGCCTACGAGCAGTACTTC
CASSLALSAYEQYF
>.|TRBD2|TRBV30|15|TRBJ2-1
TGTGCCTGGAGTGTACGAGCGGGAGTTGGCAATGAGCAGTTCTTC
CAWSVRAGVGNEQFF